One sample yielded the 29 T cell receptor beta chains listed below, sequenced in a study of T cell repertoires in cytomegalovirus infection. TCRdb passed the reads through MiXCR, listing each CDR3 protein once. Of over 300,000 distinct CDR3 sequences listed, 15% to 20% are singletons. The sequencing input was PBMCs. The receptors here all came from a human donor in good health (CMV status not recorded). Some clones in this sample may be carry-over from other donors' samples.

There are many counts of this clonotype. The V gene is TRBV7-2, the J gene TRBJ1-1, with D tentatively TRBD1 (5 bases). V was pared by 1 base and J by 0 bases, with 9 bases between. CDR1 and CDR2 from the germline V gene are SGHTA and FQGNSA. This CDR3 comprises 15 residues. The CDR3 DNA sequence: TGTGCCAGCAGCTTAGGTTGGGGCATGAACACTGAAGCTTTCTTT. It specifies CASSLGWGMNTEAFF.

The chain carries TRBV20-1 and TRBJ2-1; D gene uncertain. Germline lookup yields CDR1 DFQATT and CDR2 SNEGSKA (reference sequence). V was clipped by 3 bases and J by 5 bases, with 8 bases between them. The CDR3 contains 12 residues. CDR3 residues: CSASWENNEQFF. Here the CDR3 DNA reads TGCAGTGCTAGTTGGGAAAACAATGAGCAGTTCTTC.

This clonotype was counted at least ten times. The chain carries TRBV7-8 and TRBJ1-3; D not certain. Germline CDR1 and CDR2: SGHVS and FQNEAQ. There are 14 residues in the CDR3. The V and J ends lost 5 bases and 2 bases respectively, with 10 bases between them. The CDR3 is CASSGGYTGNTIYF. CDR3 sequence (DNA): TGTGCCAGCAGCGGAGGGTATACTGGAAACACCATATATTTT.

This clonotype was observed a handful of times. The rearrangement links TRBV6-1 to TRBJ2-7, with 9 positions matching TRBD2. The CDR3 spans 14 residues. Germline V lookup: CDR1 MNHNS, CDR2 SASEGT. V lost 11 bases to trimming and J lost 2 bases; unmatched junction nucleotides: 10. The CDR3 loop is CAARRGGTAYEQYF. The CDR3 coding sequence is TGTGCCGCTCGGCGGGGGGGGACTGCCTACGAGCAGTACTTC.

The chain employs TRBV5-4 and TRBJ2-2; 8 nucleotides line up with TRBD2. J was trimmed by 6 bases and V by 4 bases; bases with no gene match: 14. Germline V gene data show CDR1 as SGHNT and CDR2 as YYREEE (reference sequence). The CDR3 is 17 residues long. The CDR3 region has the DNA TGTGCCAGCAGCCCGGGGGGGGCCCGGGGTAGTTCCGGGGAGCTGTTTTTT. The encoded protein is CASSPGGARGSSGELFF.

This clonotype was seen just once. This sequence joins TRBV7-6 and TRBJ1-1, with TRBD1 matching 10 bases. CDR3 length: 14 residues. J lost 4 bases, V lost 5 bases, and 4 bases had no gene match. CDR1 and CDR2 (germline): SGHVS, FNYEAQ. CDR3 DNA sequence: TGTGCCAGCAGCGCGGGACAGGGGATCACTGAAGCTTTCTTT. Translated, it gives CASSAGQGITEAFF.

The V gene is TRBV7-9, the J gene TRBJ2-7, with 16 bases aligning to TRBD2. With 5 bases clipped from V and 3 bases from J, the junction kept 19 bases outside the gene matches. Germline V lookup: CDR1 SEHNR, CDR2 FQNEAQ (reference sequence). This CDR3 spans 21 amino acids. The CDR3 nucleotides read TGTGCCAGCAGCCCAAGTGAGGGACTAGCGGGGGGGCACTCCCGATTCTACGAGCAGTACTTC. Translating it yields CASSPSEGLAGGHSRFYEQYF.

In this sample, this clonotype turned up many times. This chain links TRBV4-1 with TRBJ1-2; TRBD1 agrees at 8 bases. Germline V gene lookup returns CDR1 MGHRA and CDR2 YSYEKL. Trimming at V came to 1 base and at J to 6 bases, leaving 4 bases not matched to a gene. The CDR3 spans 14 residues. In DNA, the CDR3 is TGCGCCAGCAGCCAAGGGACAGGGAACCATGGCTACACCTTC. Translation gives CASSQGTGNHGYTF.

Many counts were recorded for this clonotype. The chain uses TRBV7-2 and TRBJ2-3; D not resolved. CDR1 SGHTA and CDR2 FQGNSA come from the germline V gene. The CDR3 loop spans 13 amino acids. The V and J ends lost 0 bases and 4 bases respectively, with 5 bases between them. The DNA for the CDR3 is TGTGCCAGCAGCTTAGCGCACCCAGATACGCAGTATTTT. This translates into CASSLAHPDTQYF.

This clonotype was recorded once. A read error may explain this, as a much larger clone is one base away. The V gene is TRBV6-1, the J gene TRBJ2-7; the match to TRBD1 covers 8 bases. CDR3 length: 15 amino acids. V gave up 8 bases and J gave up 1 base; unmatched junction bases: 10. Per the germline V gene, CDR1 is MNHNS and CDR2 is SASEGT. As DNA, the CDR3 is TGTGCCAGCTGGTCGGGACAGGCGGGTTCCTACGAGCAGTACTTC. Translation: CASWSGQAGSYEQYF.

The rearrangement joins TRBV11-3 to TRBJ1-5; D gene uncertain. Between the trimmed V and J ends, which lost 5 bases and 2 bases, there was a span of 13 bases. This CDR3 is 15 amino acids long. Germline values: CDR1 SGHNT, CDR2 YENEEA. The CDR3 coding sequence is TGTGCCAGCAGCCGGACCCCGGTTGGCAATCAGCCCCAGCATTTT. Translating gives CASSRTPVGNQPQHF. The whole variable domain, remainder taken from reference TRBV11-3 and TRBJ1-5, is EAGVVQSPRYKIIEKKQPVAFWCNPISGHNTLYWYLQNLGQGPELLIRYENEEAVDDSQLPKDRFSAERLKGVDSTLKIQPAELGDSAVYLCASSRTPVGNQPQHFGDGTRLSIL.

This clonotype has a count of ten or more. The V gene is TRBV6-2 or TRBV6-3, the J gene TRBJ1-1; TRBD1 might be the D (5 bases). This CDR3 has 14 residues. Trimming pared 10 bases from V and 3 bases from J, leaving 18 bases between. Germline V CDR1 and CDR2: MNHEY, SVGEGT. The CDR3 nucleotides read TGTGCCACCCAACGGGGCAGCTGGGACACTGAAGCTTTCTTT. This codes for CATQRGSWDTEAFF.

This chain links TRBV6-1 with TRBJ2-3; weak D call: TRBD2 (6 bases). The CDR3 loop spans 15 amino acids. From germline, CDR1 is MNHNS and CDR2 SASEGT. V lost 5 bases and J lost 4, with 16 bases in between. CDR3 nucleotide sequence: TGTGCCAGCAGTTATGGCGGGGATACGGCAGATACGCAGTATTTT. Translated, it gives CASSYGGDTADTQYF.

Comment on this clonotype: This clone may be a read error of a much larger clone one base away. The conserved phenylalanine or tryptophan normally closing the CDR3 is absent here, so this likely arose from a read error. The rearrangement links TRBV11-2 to TRBJ2-3; D might be TRBD2 (6 bases). Trimming stripped 1 base from V and 8 bases from J, with 16 bases between. The CDR3 spans 15 residues. From germline, CDR1 is SGHAT and CDR2 FQNNGV. This CDR3 reads CASSLGGAQWGTQYS. The CDR3 nucleotides read TGTGCCAGCAGCTTAGGCGGGGCCCAGTGGGGTACGCAGTATTCT.

CDR3: CASSQDSFAAQETQYF. The DNA for the CDR3 is TGTGCCAGCAGCCAAGACAGCTTTGCGGCCCAAGAGACCCAGTACTTC. The chain joins TRBV3-1 to TRBJ2-5, with no clear D. Trimming took off 0 bases at V and 1 base at J, with 12 bases between the two ends. The CDR3 length is 16 residues. CDR1 is LGHDT and CDR2 is YNNKEL in the germline V gene (reference sequence).

The V call is TRBV2, the J call TRBJ2-2, with D unclear. This CDR3 has 12 residues. The germline V gene has CDR1 SNHLY and CDR2 FYNNEI. The V gene lost 2 bases and the J gene lost 8 bases, with 6 bases spanning the gap. The CDR3 DNA sequence: TGTGCCAGCAGTGAATATCGAGGGGAGCTGTTTTTT. Its protein product is CASSEYRGELFF.

V gene TRBV6-6 combines with J gene TRBJ2-7; 7 bases align to TRBD1. The CDR3 runs 15 residues. V lost 3 bases to trimming and J lost 5 bases; unmatched junction nucleotides: 10. The germline gives CDR1 MNHNY, CDR2 SVGAGI (reference sequence). The CDR3 nucleotides are TGTGCCAGCAGTTATATTATGACAGGGTCCAACGAGCAGTACTTC. Protein product: CASSYIMTGSNEQYF.

This clonotype appeared many times. The chain couples TRBV7-3 to TRBJ2-1; 9 bases map to TRBD2. The ends lost 2 bases at V and 2 bases at J; junction bases unmatched: 4. CDR3 length equals 16 residues. The germline V gene has CDR1 SGHTA and CDR2 FQGTGA. The CDR3 coding sequence is TGTGCCAGCAGCTTATGGGGCGGGGGGGCCTACAATGAGCAGTTCTTC. This gives the protein CASSLWGGGAYNEQFF.

This clonotype was picked up a small number of times. This chain connects TRBV7-2 to TRBJ2-7; 8 nucleotides align to TRBD2. This CDR3 is 15 amino acids long. CDR1 is SGHTA, CDR2 FQGNSA, per germline. V shed 0 bases, J shed 5 bases, and the junction held 6 bases outside the gene matches. The CDR3 nucleotides read TGTGCCAGCAGCTTAGCCATTAGCGGGGCGGACGAGCAGTACTTC. As protein: CASSLAISGADEQYF.

The table lists this clonotype with many counts. The chain employs TRBV7-2 and TRBJ2-5, with 9 bases fitting TRBD2. Unmatched junction bases numbered 8, after V lost 5 bases and J lost 10 bases. Germline V gene sequence: CDR1 SGHTA, CDR2 FQGNSA. This CDR3 has 13 residues. CDR3 coding DNA: TGTGCCAGCAGCCAAGAGGCAGCGGGGGGCCAGTACTTC. It specifies CASSQEAAGGQYF.

In the case of this clonotype: One end of the junction is discordant with germline, which a read error may explain. The V and J genes are TRBV7-6 and TRBJ1-4; TRBD1 is a possible D gene (5 bases). Germline lookup yields CDR1 SGHVS and CDR2 FNYEAQ. The CDR3 is 14 amino acids. The CDR3 is CASSLDRVNVKLFF. CDR3 nucleotides: TGTGCCAGCAGCCTCGACAGAGTTAATGTAAAACTGTTTTTT.

The chain uses TRBV10-3 and TRBJ2-2, with D unclear. CDR1 and CDR2 (germline): ENHRY, SYGVKD. V lost 7 bases to trimming and J lost 1 base, with 4 bases between them. The length of the CDR3 is 12 residues. CDR3 DNA sequence: TGTGCCATCAACGGGAACACCGGGGAGCTGTTTTTT. Translating gives CAINGNTGELFF.

This clonotype came up a few times. The germline gene is not matched at one end of the junction; a read error may be the cause. The chain links TRBV7-9 to TRBJ2-1; D remains unclear. The germline V gene encodes CDR1 SEHNR and CDR2 FQNEAQ (reference sequence). This CDR3 has 8 amino acids. CDR3 sequence reads: CASSLGNF. In DNA, the CDR3 is TGTGCCAGCAGCTTGGGAAACTTC.

This clonotype has at least ten counts. The chain couples TRBV18 to TRBJ2-5; D unresolved. The CDR3 covers 14 residues. The V and J ends lost 0 bases and 2 bases respectively, with 7 bases between them. Germline values: CDR1 KGHSH, CDR2 LQKENI. The chain's CDR3 is CASSPPSVQETQYF. The CDR3 nucleotides read TGTGCCAGCTCACCACCGTCAGTTCAAGAGACCCAGTACTTC.

The chain uses TRBV20-1 and TRBJ2-5; D is unresolved. Germline CDR1 is DFQATT and CDR2 is SNEGSKA (reference sequence). CDR3 length: 12 residues. Trimming removed 8 bases from V and 2 bases from J, with 12 bases in between. The CDR3: CSSLKAQETQYF. The CDR3 nucleotides read TGCAGTTCTCTAAAGGCGCAAGAGACCCAGTACTTC.

This clonotype came up many times. This sequence joins TRBV7-2 and TRBJ2-4; D gene ambiguous. Looked up from germline, CDR1 is SGHTA and CDR2 is FQGNSA. This CDR3 is built from 15 residues. Trimming removed 1 base from V and 1 base from J, with 8 bases in between. CDR3 amino acids: CASSLVGKAKNIQYF. The CDR3 nucleotides read TGTGCCAGCAGCTTAGTGGGGAAGGCCAAAAACATTCAGTACTTC.

This clonotype was seen only a few times. This sequence joins TRBV11-1 and TRBJ1-2, with TRBD1 identical over 7 bases. The CDR3 consists of 14 residues. With 5 bases clipped from V and 2 bases from J, the junction kept 5 bases outside the gene matches. The germline CDR1 and CDR2 sequences are SGHAT and FQDESV (reference sequence). For the CDR3, the DNA is TGTGCCAGCAGCCCGGGACAGAACAACTATGGCTACACCTTC. It yields the protein CASSPGQNNYGYTF.

In its sample, this clonotype was seen a few times. V is TRBV28 and J is TRBJ1-6, with unresolved D. Germline-derived CDR1 and CDR2 are MDHEN and SYDVKM. The CDR3 covers 12 residues. Trimming cost V 5 bases and J 10 bases, with 9 bases left between them. The CDR3 here is CASSTAGSPLHF. The DNA for the CDR3 is TGTGCCAGCAGTACAGCGGGGTCACCCCTCCACTTT.

This chain connects TRBV5-4 to TRBJ2-7, with D tentatively TRBD1 or TRBD2 (5 bases each). Germline CDR1 reads SGHNT; CDR2 reads YYREEE (reference sequence). The CDR3 totals 15 residues. V dropped 4 bases and J dropped 0 bases, with 14 bases sitting between them. CDR3: CASSPGPLSSYEQYF. CDR3 sequence (DNA): TGTGCCAGCAGCCCGGGACCCTTGAGCTCCTACGAGCAGTACTTC.